One and the same sample provided the 3 T cell receptor beta chains below, sequenced in a study of blood T cell repertoires in COVID-19. The data were produced by immunoSEQ multiplex PCR, yet TCRdb's version contains in-frame clones alone and is incomplete. Among around 69,000 clones listed, around 84% were seen once. The sample taken for sequencing was peripheral blood. The receptors were gathered from a man in his forties or fifties with active COVID-19.

The rearrangement joins TRBV6-5 to TRBJ2-7; TRBD1 is a possible D gene (6 bases). The CDR3 extends over 14 amino acids. The V gene lost 5 bases and the J gene lost 4 bases, with 15 bases spanning the gap. CDR1 is MNHEY and CDR2 is SVGAGI in the germline V gene. The CDR3 DNA is TGTGCCAGCAGTCTCCAGGGGCAAGGGTACGAGCAGTACTTC. Protein product: CASSLQGQGYEQYF.

The genes are TRBV5-1 and TRBJ1-6; no clear D gene. V dropped 4 bases and J dropped 7 bases, with 15 bases sitting between them. CDR1 is SGHRS and CDR2 is YFSETQ in the germline V gene. The CDR3 covers 15 residues. CDR3 coding DNA: TGCGCCAGCAGCGTTTCGGGAAGATCGAATTCACCCCTCCACTTT. It specifies CASSVSGRSNSPLHF.

The chain uses TRBV10-2 and TRBJ1-6; TRBD1 agrees at 7 bases. V shed 2 bases, J shed 6 bases, and the junction held 4 bases outside the gene matches. Germline V gives CDR1 WSHSY, CDR2 SAAADI. This CDR3 is 15 amino acids long. This CDR3 reads CASSERGQFNSPLHF. The CDR3 bases are TGCGCCAGCAGTGAGAGGGGACAGTTTAATTCACCCCTCCACTTT.